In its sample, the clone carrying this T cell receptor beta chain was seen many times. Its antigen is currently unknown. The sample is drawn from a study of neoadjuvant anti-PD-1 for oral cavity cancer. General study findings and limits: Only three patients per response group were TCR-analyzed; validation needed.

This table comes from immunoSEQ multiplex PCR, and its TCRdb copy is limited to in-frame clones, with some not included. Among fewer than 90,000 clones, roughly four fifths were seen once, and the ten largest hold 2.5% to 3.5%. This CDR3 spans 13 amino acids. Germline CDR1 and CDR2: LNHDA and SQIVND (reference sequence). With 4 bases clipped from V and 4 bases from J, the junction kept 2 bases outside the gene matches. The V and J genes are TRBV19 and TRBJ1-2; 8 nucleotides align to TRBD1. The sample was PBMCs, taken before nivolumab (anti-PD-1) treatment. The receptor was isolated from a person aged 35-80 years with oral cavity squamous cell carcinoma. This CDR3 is CASSTGGSYGYTF. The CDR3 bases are TGTGCCAGTAGTACAGGGGGCTCCTATGGCTACACCTTC.